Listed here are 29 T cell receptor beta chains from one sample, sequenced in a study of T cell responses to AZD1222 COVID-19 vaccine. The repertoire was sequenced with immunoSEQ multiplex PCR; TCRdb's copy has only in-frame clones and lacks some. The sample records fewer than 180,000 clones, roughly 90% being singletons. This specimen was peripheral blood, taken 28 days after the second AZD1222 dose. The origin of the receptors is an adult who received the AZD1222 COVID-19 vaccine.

The CDR3 spells CASSLAGTSDYEQYF. The CDR3 nucleotides are TGTGCCAGCAGCTTAGCCGGGACTAGCGACTACGAGCAGTACTTC. The chain links TRBV7-2 to TRBJ2-7, with TRBD2 identical over 10 bases. The ends lost 0 bases at V and 3 bases at J; junction bases unmatched: 2. The CDR3 totals 15 residues. Germline V lookup: CDR1 SGHTA, CDR2 FQGNSA.

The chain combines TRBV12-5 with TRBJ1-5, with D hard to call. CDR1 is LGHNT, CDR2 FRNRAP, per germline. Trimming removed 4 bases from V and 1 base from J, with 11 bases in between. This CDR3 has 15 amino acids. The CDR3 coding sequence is TGTGCTAGTGGTTCGCCCCCGGGCAGCAATCAGCCCCAGCATTTT. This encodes CASGSPPGSNQPQHF.

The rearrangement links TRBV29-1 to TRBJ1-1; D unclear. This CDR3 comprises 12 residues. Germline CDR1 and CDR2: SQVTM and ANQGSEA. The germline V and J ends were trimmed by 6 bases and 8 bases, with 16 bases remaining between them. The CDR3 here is CSVDREQREAFF. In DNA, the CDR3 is TGCAGCGTCGATAGGGAACAACGGGAAGCTTTCTTT.

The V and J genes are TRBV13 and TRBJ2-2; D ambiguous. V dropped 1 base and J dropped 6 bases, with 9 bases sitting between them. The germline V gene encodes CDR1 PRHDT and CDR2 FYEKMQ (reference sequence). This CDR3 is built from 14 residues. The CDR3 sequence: CASSLDYLAGELFF. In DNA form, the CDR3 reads TGTGCCAGCAGCTTAGATTATTTGGCCGGGGAGCTGTTTTTT.

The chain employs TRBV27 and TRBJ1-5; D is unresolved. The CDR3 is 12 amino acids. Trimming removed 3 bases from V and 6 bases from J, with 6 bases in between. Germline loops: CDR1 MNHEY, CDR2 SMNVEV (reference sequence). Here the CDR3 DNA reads TGTGCCAGCAGTTTTAGAGGTCAGCCCCAGCATTTT. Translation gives CASSFRGQPQHF.

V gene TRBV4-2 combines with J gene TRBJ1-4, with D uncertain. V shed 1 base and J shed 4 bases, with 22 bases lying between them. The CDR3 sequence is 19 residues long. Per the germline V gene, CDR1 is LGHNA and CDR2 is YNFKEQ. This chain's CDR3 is CASSQGVGPELRNNEKLFF. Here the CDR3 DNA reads TGTGCCAGCAGCCAAGGGGTAGGCCCTGAACTTAGAAATAATGAAAAACTGTTTTTT.

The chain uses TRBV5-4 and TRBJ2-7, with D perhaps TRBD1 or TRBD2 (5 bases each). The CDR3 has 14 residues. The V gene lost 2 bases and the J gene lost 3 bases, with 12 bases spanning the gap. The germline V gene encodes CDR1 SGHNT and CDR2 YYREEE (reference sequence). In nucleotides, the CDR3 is TGTGCCAGCAGCTTTCAGGGAGATGGCTACGAGCAGTACTTC. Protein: CASSFQGDGYEQYF.

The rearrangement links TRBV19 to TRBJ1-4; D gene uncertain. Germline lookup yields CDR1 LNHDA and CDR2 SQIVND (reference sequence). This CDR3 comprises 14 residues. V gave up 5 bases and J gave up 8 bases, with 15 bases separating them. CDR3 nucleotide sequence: TGTGCCAGTAGTCTAAGCAAAAGAGGGGAAAAACTGTTTTTT. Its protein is CASSLSKRGEKLFF.

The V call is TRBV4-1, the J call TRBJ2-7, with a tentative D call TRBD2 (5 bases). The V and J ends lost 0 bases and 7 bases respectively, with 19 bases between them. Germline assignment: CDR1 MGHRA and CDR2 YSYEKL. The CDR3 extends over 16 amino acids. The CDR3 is CASSQDSRGLAREQYF. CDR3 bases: TGCGCCAGCAGCCAAGACTCCCGAGGGCTAGCTCGGGAGCAGTACTTC.

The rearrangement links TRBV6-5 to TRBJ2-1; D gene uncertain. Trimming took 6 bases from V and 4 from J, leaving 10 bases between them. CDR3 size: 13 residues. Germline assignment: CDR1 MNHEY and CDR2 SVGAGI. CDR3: CASRGSGYNEQFF. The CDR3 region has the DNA TGTGCCAGCAGGGGTAGTGGGTACAATGAGCAGTTCTTC.

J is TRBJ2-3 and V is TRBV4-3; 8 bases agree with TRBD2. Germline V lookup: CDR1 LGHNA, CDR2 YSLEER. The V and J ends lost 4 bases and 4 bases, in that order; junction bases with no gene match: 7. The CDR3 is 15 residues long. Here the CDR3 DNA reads TGCGCCAGCAGCCGCAGCGGGAGTACCCCAGATACGCAGTATTTT. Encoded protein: CASSRSGSTPDTQYF.

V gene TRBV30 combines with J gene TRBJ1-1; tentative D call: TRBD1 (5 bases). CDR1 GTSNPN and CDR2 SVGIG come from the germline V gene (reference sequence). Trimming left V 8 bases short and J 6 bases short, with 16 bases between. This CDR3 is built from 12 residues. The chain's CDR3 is CAGTEGKAEAFF. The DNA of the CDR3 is TGTGCCGGGACCGAGGGAAAGGCTGAAGCTTTCTTT. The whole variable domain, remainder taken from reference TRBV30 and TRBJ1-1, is SQTIHQWPATLVQPVGSPLSLECTVEGTSNPNLYWYRQAAGRGLQLLFYSVGIGQISSEVPQNLSASRPQDRQFILSSKKLLLSDSGFYLCAGTEGKAEAFFGQGTRLTVV.

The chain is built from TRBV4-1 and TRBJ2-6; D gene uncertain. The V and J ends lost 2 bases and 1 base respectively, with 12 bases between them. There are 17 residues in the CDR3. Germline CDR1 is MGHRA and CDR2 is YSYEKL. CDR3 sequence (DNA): TGCGCCAGCAGCCAAAGCAGAACCTCGTCTGGGGCCAACGTCCTGACTTTC. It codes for CASSQSRTSSGANVLTF.

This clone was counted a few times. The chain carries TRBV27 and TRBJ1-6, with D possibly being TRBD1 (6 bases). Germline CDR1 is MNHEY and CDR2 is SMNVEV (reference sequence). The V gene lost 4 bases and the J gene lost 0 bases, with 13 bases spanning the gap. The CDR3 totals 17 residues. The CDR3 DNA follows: TGTGCCAGCAGTTCAGGGGCCGGGAGCTCCTATAATTCACCCCTCCACTTT. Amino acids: CASSSGAGSSYNSPLHF.

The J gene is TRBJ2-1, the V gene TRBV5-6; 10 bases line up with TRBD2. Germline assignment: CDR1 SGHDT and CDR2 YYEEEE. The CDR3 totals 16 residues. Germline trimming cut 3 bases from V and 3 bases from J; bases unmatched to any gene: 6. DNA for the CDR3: TGTGCCAGCAGCTGGGCGACTAGCGGGTTCTACAATGAGCAGTTCTTC. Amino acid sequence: CASSWATSGFYNEQFF. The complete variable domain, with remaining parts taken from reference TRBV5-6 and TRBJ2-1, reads DAGVTQSPTHLIKTRGQQVTLRCSPKSGHDTVSWYQQALGQGPQFIFQYYEEEERQRGNFPDRFSGHQFPNYSSELNVNALLLGDSALYLCASSWATSGFYNEQFFGPGTRLTVL.

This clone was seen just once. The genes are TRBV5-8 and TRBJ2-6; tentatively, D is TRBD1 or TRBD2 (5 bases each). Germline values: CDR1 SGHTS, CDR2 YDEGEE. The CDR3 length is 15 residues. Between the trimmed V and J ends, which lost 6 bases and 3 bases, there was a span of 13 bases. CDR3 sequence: CASNQGRRGANVLTF. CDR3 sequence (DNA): TGTGCCAGCAACCAGGGACGTCGTGGGGCCAACGTCCTGACTTTC.

CDR3: CASSVDWGSGRSGTGELFF. For the CDR3, the DNA is TGTGCCAGCAGCGTAGATTGGGGTAGCGGGAGGTCTGGCACCGGGGAGCTGTTTTTT. The chain combines TRBV9 with TRBJ2-2; 10 bases align to TRBD2. Germline trimming cut 0 bases from V and 4 bases from J; bases unmatched to any gene: 12. Germline-derived CDR1 and CDR2 are SGDLS and YYNGEE. The CDR3 totals 19 residues.

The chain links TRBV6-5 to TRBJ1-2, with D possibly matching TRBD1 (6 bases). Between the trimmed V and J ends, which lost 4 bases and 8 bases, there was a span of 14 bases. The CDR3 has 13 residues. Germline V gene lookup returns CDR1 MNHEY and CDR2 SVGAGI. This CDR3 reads CASSSDRHAGYTF. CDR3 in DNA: TGTGCCAGCAGTTCTGACAGGCACGCGGGCTACACCTTC.

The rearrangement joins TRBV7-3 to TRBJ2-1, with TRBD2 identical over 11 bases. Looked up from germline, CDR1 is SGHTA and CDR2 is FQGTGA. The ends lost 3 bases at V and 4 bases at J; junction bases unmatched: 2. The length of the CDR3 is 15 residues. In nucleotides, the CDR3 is TGTGCCAGCAGCTTTGGACTAGCGGGTTACAATGAGCAGTTCTTC. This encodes CASSFGLAGYNEQFF.

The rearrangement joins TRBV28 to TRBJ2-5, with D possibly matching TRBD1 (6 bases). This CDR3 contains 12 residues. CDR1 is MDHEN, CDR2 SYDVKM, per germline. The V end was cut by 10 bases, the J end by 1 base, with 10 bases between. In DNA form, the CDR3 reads TGTGCCATCTCGGACAGCCAAGAGACCCAGTACTTC. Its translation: CAISDSQETQYF.

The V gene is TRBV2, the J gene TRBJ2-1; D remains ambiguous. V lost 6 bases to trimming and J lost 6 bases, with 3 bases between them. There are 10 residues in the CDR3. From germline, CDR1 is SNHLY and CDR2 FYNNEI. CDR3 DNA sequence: TGTGCCAGCAGACCCAATGAGCAGTTCTTC. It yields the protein CASRPNEQFF.

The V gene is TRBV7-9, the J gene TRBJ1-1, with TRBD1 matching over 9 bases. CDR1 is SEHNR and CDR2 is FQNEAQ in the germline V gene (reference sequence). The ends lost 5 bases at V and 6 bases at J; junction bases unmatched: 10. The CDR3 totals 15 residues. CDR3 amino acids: CASSPDRGTVSEAFF. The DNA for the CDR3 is TGTGCCAGCAGCCCCGACAGGGGGACGGTCTCTGAAGCTTTCTTT.

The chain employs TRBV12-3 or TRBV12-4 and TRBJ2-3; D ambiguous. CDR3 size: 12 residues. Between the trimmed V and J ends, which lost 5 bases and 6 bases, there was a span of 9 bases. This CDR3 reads CASSIQTDTQYF. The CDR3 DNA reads TGTGCCAGCAGTATCCAAACGGATACGCAGTATTTT.

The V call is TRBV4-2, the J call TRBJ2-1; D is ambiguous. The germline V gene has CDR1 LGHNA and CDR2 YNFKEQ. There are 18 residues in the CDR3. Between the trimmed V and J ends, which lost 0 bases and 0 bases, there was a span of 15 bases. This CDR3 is CASSQDLTQGFSYNEQFF. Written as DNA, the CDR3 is TGTGCCAGCAGCCAAGATTTAACTCAAGGGTTCTCCTACAATGAGCAGTTCTTC.

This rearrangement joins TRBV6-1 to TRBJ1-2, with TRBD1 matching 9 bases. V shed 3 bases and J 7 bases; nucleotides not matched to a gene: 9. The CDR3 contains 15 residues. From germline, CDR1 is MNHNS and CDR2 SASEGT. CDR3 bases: TGTGCCAGCAGTGATCCCGGACAGGGGAGAAGTGGCTACACCTTC. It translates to CASSDPGQGRSGYTF.

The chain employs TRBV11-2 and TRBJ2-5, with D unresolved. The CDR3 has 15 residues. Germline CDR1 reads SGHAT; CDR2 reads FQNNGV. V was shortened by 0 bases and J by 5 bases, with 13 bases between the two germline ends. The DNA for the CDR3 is TGTGCCAGCAGCTTAGAGGCCTTAGGGATGGAGACCCAGTACTTC. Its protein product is CASSLEALGMETQYF.

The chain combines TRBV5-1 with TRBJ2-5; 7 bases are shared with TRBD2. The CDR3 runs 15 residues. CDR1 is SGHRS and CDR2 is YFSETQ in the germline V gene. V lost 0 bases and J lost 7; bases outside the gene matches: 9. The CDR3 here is CASSLEIWGEGTQYF. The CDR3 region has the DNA TGCGCCAGCAGCTTGGAAATTTGGGGGGAGGGGACCCAGTACTTC.

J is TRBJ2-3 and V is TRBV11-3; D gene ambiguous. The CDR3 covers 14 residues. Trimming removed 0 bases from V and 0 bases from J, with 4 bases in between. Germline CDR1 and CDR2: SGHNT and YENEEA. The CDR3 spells CASSLDHSTDTQYF. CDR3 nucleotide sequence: TGTGCCAGCAGCTTAGATCACAGCACAGATACGCAGTATTTT.

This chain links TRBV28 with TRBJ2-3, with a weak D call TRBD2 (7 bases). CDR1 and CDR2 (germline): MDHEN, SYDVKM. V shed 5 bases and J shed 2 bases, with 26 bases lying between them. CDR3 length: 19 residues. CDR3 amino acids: CASSLEVAWGRGDTDTQYF. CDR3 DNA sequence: TGTGCCAGCAGTCTCGAGGTGGCCTGGGGGAGGGGGGACACAGATACGCAGTATTTT.